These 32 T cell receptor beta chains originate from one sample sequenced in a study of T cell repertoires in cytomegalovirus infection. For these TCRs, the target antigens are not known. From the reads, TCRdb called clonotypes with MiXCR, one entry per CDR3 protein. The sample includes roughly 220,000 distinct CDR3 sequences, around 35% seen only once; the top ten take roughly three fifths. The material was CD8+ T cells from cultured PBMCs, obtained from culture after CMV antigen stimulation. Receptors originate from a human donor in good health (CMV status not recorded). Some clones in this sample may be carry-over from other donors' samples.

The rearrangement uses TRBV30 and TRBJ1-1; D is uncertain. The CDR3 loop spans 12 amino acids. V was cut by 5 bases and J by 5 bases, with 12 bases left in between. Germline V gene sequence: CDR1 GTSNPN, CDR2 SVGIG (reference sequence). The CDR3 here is CAWSSVGTEAFF. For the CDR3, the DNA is TGTGCCTGGTCGAGTGTTGGGACTGAAGCTTTCTTT. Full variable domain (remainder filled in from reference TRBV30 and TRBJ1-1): SQTIHQWPATLVQPVGSPLSLECTVEGTSNPNLYWYRQAAGRGLQLLFYSVGIGQISSEVPQNLSASRPQDRQFILSSKKLLLSDSGFYLCAWSSVGTEAFFGQGTRLTVV.

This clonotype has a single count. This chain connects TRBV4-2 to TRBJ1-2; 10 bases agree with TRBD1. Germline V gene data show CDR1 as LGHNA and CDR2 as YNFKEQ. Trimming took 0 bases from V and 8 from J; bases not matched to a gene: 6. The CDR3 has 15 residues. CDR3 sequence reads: CASSQEARTGGGYTF. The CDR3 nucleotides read TGTGCCAGCAGCCAAGAGGCCCGGACAGGGGGAGGCTACACCTTC.

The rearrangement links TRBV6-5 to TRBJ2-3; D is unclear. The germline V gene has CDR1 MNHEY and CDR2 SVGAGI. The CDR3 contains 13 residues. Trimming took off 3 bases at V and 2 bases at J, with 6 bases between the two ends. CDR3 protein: CASSYGSTDTQYF. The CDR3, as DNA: TGTGCCAGCAGTTATGGGTCCACAGATACGCAGTATTTT.

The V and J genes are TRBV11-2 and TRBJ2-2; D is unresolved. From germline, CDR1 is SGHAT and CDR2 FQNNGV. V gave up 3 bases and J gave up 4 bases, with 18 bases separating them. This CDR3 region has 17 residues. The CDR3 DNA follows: TGTGCCAGCAGCTTGAGGCCGGGTGATACCGCCACCGGGGAGCTGTTTTTT. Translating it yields CASSLRPGDTATGELFF.

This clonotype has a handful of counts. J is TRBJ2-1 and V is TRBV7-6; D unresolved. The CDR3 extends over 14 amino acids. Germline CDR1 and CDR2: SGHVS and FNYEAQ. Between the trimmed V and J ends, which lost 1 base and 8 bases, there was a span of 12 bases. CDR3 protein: CASSLDRAWDEQFF. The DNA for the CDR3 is TGTGCCAGCAGCTTAGATCGCGCATGGGATGAGCAGTTCTTC.

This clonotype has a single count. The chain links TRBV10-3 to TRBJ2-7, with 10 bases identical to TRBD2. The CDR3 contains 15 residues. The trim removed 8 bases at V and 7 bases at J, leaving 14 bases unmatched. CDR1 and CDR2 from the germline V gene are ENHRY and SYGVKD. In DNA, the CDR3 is TGTGCCATCCTTGCCAGCGGGAGGGCCTTGGGTGAGCAGTACTTC. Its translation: CAILASGRALGEQYF.

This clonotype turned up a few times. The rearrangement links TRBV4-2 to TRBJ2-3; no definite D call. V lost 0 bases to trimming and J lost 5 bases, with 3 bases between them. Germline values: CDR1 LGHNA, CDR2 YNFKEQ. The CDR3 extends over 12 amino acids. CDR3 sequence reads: CASSQDLDTQYF. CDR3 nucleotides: TGTGCCAGCAGCCAAGATCTAGATACGCAGTATTTT.

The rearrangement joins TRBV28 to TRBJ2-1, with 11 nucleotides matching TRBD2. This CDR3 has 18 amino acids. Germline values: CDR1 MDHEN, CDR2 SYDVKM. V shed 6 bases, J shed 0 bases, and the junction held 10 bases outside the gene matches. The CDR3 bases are TGTGCCAGCAGGAAACCGGGACTAGCGGCCAGCTCCTACAATGAGCAGTTCTTC. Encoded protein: CASRKPGLAASSYNEQFF.

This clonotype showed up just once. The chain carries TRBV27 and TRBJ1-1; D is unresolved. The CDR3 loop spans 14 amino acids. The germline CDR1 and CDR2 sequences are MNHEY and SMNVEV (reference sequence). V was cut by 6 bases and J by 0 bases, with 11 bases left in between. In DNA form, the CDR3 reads TGTGCCAGCAGGGGATGGGAGCTGAACACTGAAGCTTTCTTT. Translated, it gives CASRGWELNTEAFF.

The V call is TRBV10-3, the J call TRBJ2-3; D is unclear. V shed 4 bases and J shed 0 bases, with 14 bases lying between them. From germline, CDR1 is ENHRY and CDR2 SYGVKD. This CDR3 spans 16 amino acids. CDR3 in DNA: TGTGCCATCAGTGCCATTGGCAGTACTAGCACAGATACGCAGTATTTT. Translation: CAISAIGSTSTDTQYF.

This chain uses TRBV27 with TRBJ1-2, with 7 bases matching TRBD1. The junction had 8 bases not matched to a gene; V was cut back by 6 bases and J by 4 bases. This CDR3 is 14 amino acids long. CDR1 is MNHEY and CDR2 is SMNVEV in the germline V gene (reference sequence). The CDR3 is CASSYDRAGYGYTF. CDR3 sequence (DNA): TGTGCCAGCAGCTACGACAGGGCTGGCTATGGCTACACCTTC.

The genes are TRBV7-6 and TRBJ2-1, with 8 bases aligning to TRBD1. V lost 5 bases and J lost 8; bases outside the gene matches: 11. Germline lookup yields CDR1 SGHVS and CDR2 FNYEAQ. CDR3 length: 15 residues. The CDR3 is CASSHPSTGVDEQFF. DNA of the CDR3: TGTGCCAGCAGCCACCCCTCGACAGGGGTCGATGAGCAGTTCTTC.

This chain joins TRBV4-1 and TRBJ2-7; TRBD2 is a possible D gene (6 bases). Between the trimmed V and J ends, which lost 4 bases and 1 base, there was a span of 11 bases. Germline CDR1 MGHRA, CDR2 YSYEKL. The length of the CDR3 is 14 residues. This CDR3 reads CASSPRRGSYEQYF. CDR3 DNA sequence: TGCGCCAGCAGCCCGAGGAGGGGTTCCTACGAGCAGTACTTC.

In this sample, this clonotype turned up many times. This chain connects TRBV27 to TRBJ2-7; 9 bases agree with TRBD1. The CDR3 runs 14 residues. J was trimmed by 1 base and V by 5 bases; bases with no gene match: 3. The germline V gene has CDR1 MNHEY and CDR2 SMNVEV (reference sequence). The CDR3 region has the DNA TGTGCCAGCAGTCCGGACAGGGGATCCTACGAGCAGTACTTC. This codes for CASSPDRGSYEQYF.

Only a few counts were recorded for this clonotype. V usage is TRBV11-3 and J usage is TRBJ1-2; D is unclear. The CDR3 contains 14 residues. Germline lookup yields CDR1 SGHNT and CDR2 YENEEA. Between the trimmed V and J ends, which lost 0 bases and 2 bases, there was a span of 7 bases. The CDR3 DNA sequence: TGTGCCAGCAGCTTAGATAGGGCCAACTATGGCTACACCTTC. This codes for CASSLDRANYGYTF.

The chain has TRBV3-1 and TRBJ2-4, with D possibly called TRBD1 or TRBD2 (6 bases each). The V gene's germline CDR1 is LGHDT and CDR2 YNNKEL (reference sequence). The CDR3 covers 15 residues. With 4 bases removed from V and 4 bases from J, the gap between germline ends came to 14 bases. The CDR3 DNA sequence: TGTGCCAGCAGCCCCCTAGGGGGGACGAAAAACATTCAGTACTTC. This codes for CASSPLGGTKNIQYF. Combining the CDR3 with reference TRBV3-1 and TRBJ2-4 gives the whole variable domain DTAVSQTPKYLVTQMGNDKSIKCEQNLGHDTMYWYKQDSKKFLKIMFSYNNKELIINETVPNRFSPKSPDKAHLNLHINSLELGDSAVYFCASSPLGGTKNIQYFGAGTRLSVL.

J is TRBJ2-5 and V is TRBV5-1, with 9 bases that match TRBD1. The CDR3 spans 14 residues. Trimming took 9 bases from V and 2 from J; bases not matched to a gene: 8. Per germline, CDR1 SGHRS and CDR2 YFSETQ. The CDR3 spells CATGQGHRQETQYF. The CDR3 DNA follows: TGCGCCACGGGACAGGGCCATAGACAAGAGACCCAGTACTTC.

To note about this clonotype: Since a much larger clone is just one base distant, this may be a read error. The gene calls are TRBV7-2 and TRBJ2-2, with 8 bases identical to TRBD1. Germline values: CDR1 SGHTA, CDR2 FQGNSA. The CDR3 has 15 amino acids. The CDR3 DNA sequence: TGTGACAGCAGCTTAAACAGGGGGTCCACCGGGGAGCTGTTTTTT. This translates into CDSSLNRGSTGELFF.

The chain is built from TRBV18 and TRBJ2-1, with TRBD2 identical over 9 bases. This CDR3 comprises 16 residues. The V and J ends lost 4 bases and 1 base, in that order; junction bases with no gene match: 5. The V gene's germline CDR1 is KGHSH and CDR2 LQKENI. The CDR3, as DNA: TGTGCCAGCTCACGGGCGCGGGAGGGTTCCTACAATGAGCAGTTCTTC. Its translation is CASSRAREGSYNEQFF.

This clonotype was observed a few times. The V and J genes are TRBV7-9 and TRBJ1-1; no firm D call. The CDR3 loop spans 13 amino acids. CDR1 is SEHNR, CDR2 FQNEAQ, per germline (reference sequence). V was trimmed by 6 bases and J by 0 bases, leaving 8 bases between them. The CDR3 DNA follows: TGTGCCAGCAGTCGAAGTCTGAACACTGAAGCTTTCTTT. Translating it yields CASSRSLNTEAFF.

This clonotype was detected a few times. The CDR3 DNA reads as TGTGCCAGCTCAAGGGGGCGGGAGGGCCGGTACAATGAGCAGTTCTTC. Protein: CASSRGREGRYNEQFF. The genes are TRBV6-6 and TRBJ2-1; 9 bases match TRBD2. The ends lost 8 bases at V and 4 bases at J; junction bases unmatched: 12. Germline-derived CDR1 and CDR2 are MNHNY and SVGAGI (reference sequence). CDR3 length: 16 amino acids.

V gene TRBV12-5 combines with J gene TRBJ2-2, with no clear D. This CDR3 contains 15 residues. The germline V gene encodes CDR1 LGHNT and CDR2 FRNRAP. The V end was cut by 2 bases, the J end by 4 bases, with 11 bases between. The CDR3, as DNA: TGTGCTAGTGGTTTGTGGGGTGCCGGCACCGGGGAGCTGTTTTTT. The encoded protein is CASGLWGAGTGELFF.

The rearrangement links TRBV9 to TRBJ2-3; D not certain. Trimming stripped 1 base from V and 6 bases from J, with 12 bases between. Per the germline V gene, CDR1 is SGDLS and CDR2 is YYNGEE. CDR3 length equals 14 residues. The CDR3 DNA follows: TGTGCCAGCAGCGTAAAGGACCAGAGGGATACGCAGTATTTT. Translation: CASSVKDQRDTQYF.

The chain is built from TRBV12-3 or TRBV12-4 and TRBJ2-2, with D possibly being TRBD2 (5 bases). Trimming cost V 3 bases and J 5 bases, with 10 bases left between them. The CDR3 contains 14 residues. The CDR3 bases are TGTGCCAGCAGTTTTGAGGGTAGGACCGGGGAGCTGTTTTTT. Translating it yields CASSFEGRTGELFF.

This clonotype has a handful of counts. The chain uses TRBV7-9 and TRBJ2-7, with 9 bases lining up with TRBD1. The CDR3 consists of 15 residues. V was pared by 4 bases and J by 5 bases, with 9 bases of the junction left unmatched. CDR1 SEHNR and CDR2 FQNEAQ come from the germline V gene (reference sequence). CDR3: CASSYGGDREDEQYF. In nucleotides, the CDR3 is TGTGCCAGCAGCTACGGTGGGGACAGGGAGGACGAGCAGTACTTC.

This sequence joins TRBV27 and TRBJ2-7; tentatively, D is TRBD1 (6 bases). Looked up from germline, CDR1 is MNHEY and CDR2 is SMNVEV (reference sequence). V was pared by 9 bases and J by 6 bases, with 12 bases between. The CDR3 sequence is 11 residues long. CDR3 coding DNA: TGTGCCAGTCGTGGGGGCCTCGAGCAGTACTTC. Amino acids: CASRGGLEQYF.

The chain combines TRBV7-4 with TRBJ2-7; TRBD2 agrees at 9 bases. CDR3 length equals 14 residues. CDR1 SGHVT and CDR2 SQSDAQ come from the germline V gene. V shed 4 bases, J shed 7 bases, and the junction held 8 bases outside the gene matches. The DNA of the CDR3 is TGTGCCAGCAGCTCCGGGACTAGCAGCTTAGAGCAGTACTTC. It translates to CASSSGTSSLEQYF. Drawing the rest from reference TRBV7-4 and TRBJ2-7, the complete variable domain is GAGVSQSPRYKVAKRGRDVALRCDSISGHVTLYWYRQTLGQGSEVLTYSQSDAQRDKSGRPSGRFSAERPERSVSTLKIQRTEQGDSAVYLCASSSGTSSLEQYFGPGTRLTVT.

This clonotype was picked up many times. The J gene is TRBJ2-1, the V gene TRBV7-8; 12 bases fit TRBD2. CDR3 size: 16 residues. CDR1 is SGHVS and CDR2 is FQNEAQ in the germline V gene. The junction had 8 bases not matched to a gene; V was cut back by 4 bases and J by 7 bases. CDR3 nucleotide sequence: TGTGCCAGCAGCTCTCGACTAGCGGGAGAAGGGAATGAGCAGTTCTTC. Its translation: CASSSRLAGEGNEQFF.

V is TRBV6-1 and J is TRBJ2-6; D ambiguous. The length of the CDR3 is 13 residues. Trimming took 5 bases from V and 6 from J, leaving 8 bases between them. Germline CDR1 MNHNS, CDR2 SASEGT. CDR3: CASSLGKANVLTF. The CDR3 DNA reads TGTGCCAGCAGTTTGGGGAAGGCCAACGTCCTGACTTTC.

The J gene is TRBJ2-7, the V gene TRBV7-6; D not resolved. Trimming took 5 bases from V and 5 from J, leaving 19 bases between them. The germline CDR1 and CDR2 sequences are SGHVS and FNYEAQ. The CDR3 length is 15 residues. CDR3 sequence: CASSPLARPGNEQYF. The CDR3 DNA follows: TGTGCCAGCAGCCCCCTTGCGAGGCCCGGCAACGAGCAGTACTTC.

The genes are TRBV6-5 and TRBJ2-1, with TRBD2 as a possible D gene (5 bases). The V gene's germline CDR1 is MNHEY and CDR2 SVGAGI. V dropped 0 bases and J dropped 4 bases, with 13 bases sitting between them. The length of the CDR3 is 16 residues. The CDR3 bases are TGTGCCAGCAGTTACTCGTGGGGAGAGCGATACAATGAGCAGTTCTTC. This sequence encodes CASSYSWGERYNEQFF.

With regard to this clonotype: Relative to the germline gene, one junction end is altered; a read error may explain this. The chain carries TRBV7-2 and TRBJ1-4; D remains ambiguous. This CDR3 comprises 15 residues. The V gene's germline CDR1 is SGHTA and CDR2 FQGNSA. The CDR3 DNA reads TGTGCCAGCAGCCCATTAAGGTCAACTAATGAAAAAATGTTTTTT. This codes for CASSPLRSTNEKMFF.